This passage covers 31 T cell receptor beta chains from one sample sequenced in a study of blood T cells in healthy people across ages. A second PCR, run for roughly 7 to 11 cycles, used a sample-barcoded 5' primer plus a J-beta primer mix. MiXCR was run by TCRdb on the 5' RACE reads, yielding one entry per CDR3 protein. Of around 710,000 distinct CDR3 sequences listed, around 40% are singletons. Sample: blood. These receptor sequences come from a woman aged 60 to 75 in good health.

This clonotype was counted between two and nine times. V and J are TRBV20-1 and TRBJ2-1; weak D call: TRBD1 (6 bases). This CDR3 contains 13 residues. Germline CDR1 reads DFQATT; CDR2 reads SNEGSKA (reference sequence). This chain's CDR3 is CSPAGTPYNEQFF. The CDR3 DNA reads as TGCAGCCCCGCTGGGACACCGTACAATGAGCAGTTCTTC.

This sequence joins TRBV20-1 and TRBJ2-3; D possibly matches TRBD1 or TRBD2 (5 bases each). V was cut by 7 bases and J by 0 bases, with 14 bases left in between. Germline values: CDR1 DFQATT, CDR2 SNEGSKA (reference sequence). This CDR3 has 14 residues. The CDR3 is CSVRGAASTDTQYF. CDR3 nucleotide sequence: TGCAGTGTGAGAGGGGCAGCTAGCACAGATACGCAGTATTTT.

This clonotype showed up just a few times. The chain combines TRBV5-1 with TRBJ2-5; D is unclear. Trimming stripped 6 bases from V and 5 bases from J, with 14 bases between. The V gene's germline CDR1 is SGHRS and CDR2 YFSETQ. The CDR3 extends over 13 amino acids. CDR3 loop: CASKSSRRETQYF. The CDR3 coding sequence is TGCGCCAGCAAGAGCAGTCGTCGTGAGACCCAGTACTTC.

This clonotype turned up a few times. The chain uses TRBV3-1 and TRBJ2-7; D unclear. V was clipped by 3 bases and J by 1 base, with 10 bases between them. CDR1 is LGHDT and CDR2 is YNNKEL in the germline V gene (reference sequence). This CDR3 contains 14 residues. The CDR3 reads CASSQYRKSYEQYF. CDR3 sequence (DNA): TGTGCCAGCAGCCAGTATAGGAAGTCCTACGAGCAGTACTTC.

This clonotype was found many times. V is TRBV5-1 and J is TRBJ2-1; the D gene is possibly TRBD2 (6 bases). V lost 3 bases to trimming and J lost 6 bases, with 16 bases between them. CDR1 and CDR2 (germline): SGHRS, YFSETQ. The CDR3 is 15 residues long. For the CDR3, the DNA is TGCGCCAGCAGCTGGGGGGAGACAATTCCCAATGAGCAGTTCTTC. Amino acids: CASSWGETIPNEQFF.

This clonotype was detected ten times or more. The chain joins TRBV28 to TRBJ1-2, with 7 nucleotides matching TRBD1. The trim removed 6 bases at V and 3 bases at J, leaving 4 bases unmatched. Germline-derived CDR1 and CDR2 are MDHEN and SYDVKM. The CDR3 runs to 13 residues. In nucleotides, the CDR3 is TGTGCCAGCAGCCGCGACAGGGACTATGGCTACACCTTC. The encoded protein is CASSRDRDYGYTF.

CDR3 sequence: CASSYDRAGTDTQYF. CDR3 in DNA: TGCGCCAGCAGCTATGACAGGGCAGGCACAGATACGCAGTATTTT. The chain uses TRBV5-1 and TRBJ2-3, with TRBD1 identical over 7 bases. The CDR3 totals 15 residues. The J segment lost 1 base and the V segment lost 3 bases, leaving 5 bases of the junction unmatched. CDR1 SGHRS and CDR2 YFSETQ come from the germline V gene.

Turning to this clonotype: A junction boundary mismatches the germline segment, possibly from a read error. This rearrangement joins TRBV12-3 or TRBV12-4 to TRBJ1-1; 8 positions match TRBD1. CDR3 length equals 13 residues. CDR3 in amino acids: CANSSGQGTEAFF. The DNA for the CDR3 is TGTGCCAACAGTTCAGGACAGGGTACTGAAGCTTTCTTT.

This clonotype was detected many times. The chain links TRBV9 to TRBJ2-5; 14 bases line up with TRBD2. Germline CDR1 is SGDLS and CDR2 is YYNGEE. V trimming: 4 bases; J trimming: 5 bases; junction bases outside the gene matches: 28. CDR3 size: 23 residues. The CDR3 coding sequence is TGTGCCAGCAGCCAAAGGAGGGGGACAGGAAAGCCCGGACTAGCGGGAGGTCTGGAGACCCAGTACTTC. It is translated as CASSQRRGTGKPGLAGGLETQYF.

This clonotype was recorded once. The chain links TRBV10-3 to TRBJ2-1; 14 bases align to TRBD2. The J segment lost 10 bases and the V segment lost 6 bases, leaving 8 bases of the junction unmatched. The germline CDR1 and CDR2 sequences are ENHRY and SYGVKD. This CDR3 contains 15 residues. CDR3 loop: CAISPGLAGAGEQFF. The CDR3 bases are TGTGCCATCAGCCCGGGACTAGCGGGAGCTGGCGAGCAGTTCTTC.

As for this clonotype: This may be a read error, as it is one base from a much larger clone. The CDR3 loop reads CAKRGGASGANVLTF. The CDR3 DNA is TGTGCCAAAAGGGGGGGCGCCTCTGGGGCCAACGTCCTGACTTTC. The chain recombines TRBV7-2 with TRBJ2-6; a possible D gene is TRBD2 (7 bases). The CDR3 sequence is 15 residues long. V lost 10 bases and J lost 0, with 13 bases in between. The germline CDR1 and CDR2 sequences are SGHTA and FQGNSA. The full variable domain, in which reference TRBV7-2 and TRBJ2-6 provide the parts outside the CDR3, is GAGVSQSPSNKVTEKGKDVELRCDPISGHTALYWYRQSLGQGLEFLIYFQGNSAPDKSGLPSDRFSAERTGGSVSTLTIQRTQQEDSAVYLCAKRGGASGANVLTFGAGSRLTVL.

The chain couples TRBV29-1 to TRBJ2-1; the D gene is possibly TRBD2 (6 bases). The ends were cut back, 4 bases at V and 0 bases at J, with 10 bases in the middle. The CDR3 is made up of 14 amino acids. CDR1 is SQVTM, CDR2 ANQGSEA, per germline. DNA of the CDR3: TGCAGCGTTGTGGAGGGTGTCTCCTACAATGAGCAGTTCTTC. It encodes CSVVEGVSYNEQFF.

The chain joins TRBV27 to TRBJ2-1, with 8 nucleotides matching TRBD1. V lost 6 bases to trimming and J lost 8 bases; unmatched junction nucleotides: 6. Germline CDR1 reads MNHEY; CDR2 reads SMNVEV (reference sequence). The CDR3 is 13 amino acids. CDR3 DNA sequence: TGTGCCAGCAGCAGGACAGGGTGGGATGAGCAGTTCTTC. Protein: CASSRTGWDEQFF.

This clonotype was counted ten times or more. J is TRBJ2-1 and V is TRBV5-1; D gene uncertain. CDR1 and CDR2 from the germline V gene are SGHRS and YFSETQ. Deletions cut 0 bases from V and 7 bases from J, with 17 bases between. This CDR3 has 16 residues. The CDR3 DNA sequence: TGCGCCAGCAGCTTGGATCTGGGCCTTATGGGGAATGAGCAGTTCTTC. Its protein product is CASSLDLGLMGNEQFF.

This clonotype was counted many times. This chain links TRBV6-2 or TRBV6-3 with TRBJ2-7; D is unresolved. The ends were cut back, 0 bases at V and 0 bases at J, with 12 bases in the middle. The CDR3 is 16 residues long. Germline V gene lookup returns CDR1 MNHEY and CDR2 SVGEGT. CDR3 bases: TGTGCCAGCAGTTACTCTTGGATTAGGAGCTCCTACGAGCAGTACTTC. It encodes CASSYSWIRSSYEQYF.

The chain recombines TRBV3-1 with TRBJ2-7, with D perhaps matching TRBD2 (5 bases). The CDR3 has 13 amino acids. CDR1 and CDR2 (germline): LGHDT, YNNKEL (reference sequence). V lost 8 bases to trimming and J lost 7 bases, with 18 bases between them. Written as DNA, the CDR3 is TGTGCCAGCCACGGGGTAGAGAATGGTGAGCAGTACTTC. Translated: CASHGVENGEQYF.

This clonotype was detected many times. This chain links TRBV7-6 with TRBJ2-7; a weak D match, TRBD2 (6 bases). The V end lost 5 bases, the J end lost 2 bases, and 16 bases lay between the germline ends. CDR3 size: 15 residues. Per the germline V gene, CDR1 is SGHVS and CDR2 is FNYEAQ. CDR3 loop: CASSPRGTAAYEQYF. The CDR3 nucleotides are TGTGCCAGCAGCCCGCGCGGGACTGCTGCCTACGAGCAGTACTTC.

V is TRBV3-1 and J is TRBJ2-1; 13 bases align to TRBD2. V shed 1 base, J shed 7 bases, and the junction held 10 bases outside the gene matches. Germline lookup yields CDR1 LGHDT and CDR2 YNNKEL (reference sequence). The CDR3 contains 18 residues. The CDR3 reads CASSQGTSGRVGWNEQFF. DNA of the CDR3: TGTGCCAGCAGCCAAGGGACTAGCGGGAGAGTAGGCTGGAATGAGCAGTTCTTC.

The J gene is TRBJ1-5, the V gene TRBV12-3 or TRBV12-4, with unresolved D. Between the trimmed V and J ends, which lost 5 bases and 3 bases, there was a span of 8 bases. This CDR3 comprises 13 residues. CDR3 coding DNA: TGTGCCAGCAGTCCCAATGTCAATCAGCCCCAGCATTTT. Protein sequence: CASSPNVNQPQHF.

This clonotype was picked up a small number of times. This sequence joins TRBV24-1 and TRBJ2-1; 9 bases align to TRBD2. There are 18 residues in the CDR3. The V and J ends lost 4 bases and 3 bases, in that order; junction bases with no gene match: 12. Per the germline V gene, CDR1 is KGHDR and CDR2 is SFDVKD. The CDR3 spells CATSDSSGGLASYNEQFF. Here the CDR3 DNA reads TGTGCCACCAGTGACTCCTCCGGTGGACTAGCGAGCTACAATGAGCAGTTCTTC.

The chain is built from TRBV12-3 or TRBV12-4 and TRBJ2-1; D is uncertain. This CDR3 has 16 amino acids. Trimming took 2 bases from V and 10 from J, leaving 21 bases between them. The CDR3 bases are TGTGCCAGCAGTTTAATTCAAGGCAGGCTTTCCTACGAGCAGTTCTTC. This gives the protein CASSLIQGRLSYEQFF.

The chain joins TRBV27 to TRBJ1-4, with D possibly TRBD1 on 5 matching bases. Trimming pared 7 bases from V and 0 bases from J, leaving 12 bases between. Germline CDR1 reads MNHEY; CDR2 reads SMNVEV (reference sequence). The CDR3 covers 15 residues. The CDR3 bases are TGTGCCAGCAAAACCCAGGGTGCAACTAATGAAAAACTGTTTTTT. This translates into CASKTQGATNEKLFF. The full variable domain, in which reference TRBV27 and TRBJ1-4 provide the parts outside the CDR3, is EAQVTQNPRYLITVTGKKLTVTCSQNMNHEYMSWYRQDPGLGLRQIYYSMNVEVTDKGDVPEGYKVSRKEKRNFPLILESPSPNQTSLYFCASKTQGATNEKLFFGSGTQLSVL.

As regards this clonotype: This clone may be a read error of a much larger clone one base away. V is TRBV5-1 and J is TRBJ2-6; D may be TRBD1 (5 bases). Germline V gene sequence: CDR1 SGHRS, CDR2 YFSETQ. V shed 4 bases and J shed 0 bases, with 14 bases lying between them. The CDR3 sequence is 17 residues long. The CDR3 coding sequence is TGCGCCAGCAGCCCGGAGACAGTGCCCTCTGGGGCCAACGTCCTGACTTTC. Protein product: CASSPETVPSGANVLTF.

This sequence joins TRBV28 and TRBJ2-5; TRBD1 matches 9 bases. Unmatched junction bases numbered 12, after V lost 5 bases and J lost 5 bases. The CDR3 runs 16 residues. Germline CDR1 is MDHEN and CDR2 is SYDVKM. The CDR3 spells CASSGSGTGPPETQYF. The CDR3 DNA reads TGTGCCAGCAGTGGTTCCGGGACAGGGCCTCCGGAGACCCAGTACTTC. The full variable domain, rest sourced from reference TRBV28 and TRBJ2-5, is DVKVTQSSRYLVKRTGEKVFLECVQDMDHENMFWYRQDPGLGLRLIYFSYDVKMKEKGDIPEGYSVSREKKERFSLILESASTNQTSMYLCASSGSGTGPPETQYFGPGTRLLVL.

In DNA, the CDR3 is TGTGCCAGCTGGAGTAGCGGGGGGAGGTCAGATACGCAGTATTTT. Its translation is CASWSSGGRSDTQYF. V is TRBV21-1 and J is TRBJ2-3; the DNA was not used to check the table's D call, TRBD2. TRBV21-1 is a documented pseudogene. The CDR3 runs 15 residues.

The CDR3 sequence is CSADHLAPQETQYF. The CDR3, as DNA: TGCAGTGCTGATCACCTAGCGCCACAAGAGACCCAGTACTTC. V and J are TRBV20-1 and TRBJ2-5, with a tentative D call TRBD2 (6 bases). Looked up from germline, CDR1 is DFQATT and CDR2 is SNEGSKA (reference sequence). The CDR3 length is 14 residues. Trimming pared 5 bases from V and 2 bases from J, leaving 15 bases between.

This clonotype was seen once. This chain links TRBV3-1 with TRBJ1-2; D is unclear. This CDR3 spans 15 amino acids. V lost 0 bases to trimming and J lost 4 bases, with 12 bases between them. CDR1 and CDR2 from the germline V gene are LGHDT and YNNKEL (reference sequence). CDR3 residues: CASSQDGRARYGYTF. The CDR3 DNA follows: TGTGCCAGCAGCCAAGATGGGCGGGCCCGCTATGGCTACACCTTC.

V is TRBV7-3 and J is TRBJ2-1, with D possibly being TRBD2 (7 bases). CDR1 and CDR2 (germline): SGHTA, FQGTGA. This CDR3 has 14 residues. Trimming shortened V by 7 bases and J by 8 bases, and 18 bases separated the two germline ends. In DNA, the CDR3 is TGTGCCAGCATGTCAGACGGGGGGCAGGATGAGCAGTTCTTC. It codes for CASMSDGGQDEQFF.

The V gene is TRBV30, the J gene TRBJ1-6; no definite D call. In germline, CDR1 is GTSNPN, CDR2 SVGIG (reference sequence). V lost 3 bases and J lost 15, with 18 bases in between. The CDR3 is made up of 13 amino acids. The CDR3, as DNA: TGTGCCTGGAGGCCGGCCGCGGTGGCTAGCCTCCACTTT. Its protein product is CAWRPAAVASLHF.

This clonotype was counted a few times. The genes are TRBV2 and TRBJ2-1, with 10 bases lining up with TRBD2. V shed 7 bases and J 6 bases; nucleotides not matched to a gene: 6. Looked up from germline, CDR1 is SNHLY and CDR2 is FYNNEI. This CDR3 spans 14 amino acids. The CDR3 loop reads CASILLAGSNEQFF. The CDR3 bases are TGTGCCAGCATCCTACTAGCGGGGTCCAATGAGCAGTTCTTC.

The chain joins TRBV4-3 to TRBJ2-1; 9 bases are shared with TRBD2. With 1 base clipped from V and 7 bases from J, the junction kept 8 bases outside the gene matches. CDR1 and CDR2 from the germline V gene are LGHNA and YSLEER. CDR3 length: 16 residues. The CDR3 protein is CASSQGGAGGGNEQFF. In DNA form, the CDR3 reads TGCGCCAGCAGCCAAGGAGGAGCGGGAGGAGGGAATGAGCAGTTCTTC.